Sequencing of this T cell receptor (beta chain) was carried out in a study of neoadjuvant nivolumab and ipilimumab in lung cancer. Study conclusions and caveats: Only a single major-pathologic-response sample was available for clonality analysis. Pretherapy blood TCR richness correlated positively with resected tumor richness. Resected tumors had greater TCR richness and clonality than uninvolved lung.

Turning to this clone: Its antigen is currently unknown.

Assay: immunoSEQ multiplex PCR; the TCRdb copy retains only in-frame clones and omits some. The data show 9,500 to 10,000 clones, around 81% seen once. CDR1 is SGHNT and CDR2 is YYREEE in the germline V gene (reference sequence). V dropped 3 bases and J dropped 1 base, with 13 bases sitting between them. The CDR3 has 15 residues. The genes are TRBV5-4 and TRBJ1-2, with D unclear. The sequencing used peripheral blood, collected before neoadjuvant nivolumab, alone or with ipilimumab. The source of this sequence is an adult with non-small cell lung cancer. The CDR3 here is CASSSPEQSNYGYTF. The CDR3 DNA reads as TGTGCCAGCAGCTCCCCCGAACAGAGTAACTATGGCTACACCTTC.